This passage covers 14 T cell receptor beta chains from one sample sequenced in a study of blood T cells in healthy people across ages. A J-beta primer mix and a sample-barcoded 5' primer were used in a second PCR of roughly 7 to 12 cycles. TCRdb reprocessed the 5' RACE reads via MiXCR and lists one record per CDR3 protein. The sample consists of roughly 680,000 distinct CDR3 sequences, 21% of them appearing once. The source material was blood. All receptors come from a man between 65 and 79 years old in good health.

V is TRBV6-5 and J is TRBJ2-3; no clear D. CDR3 length: 15 residues. The V and J ends lost 2 bases and 2 bases respectively, with 11 bases between them. CDR1 MNHEY and CDR2 SVGAGI come from the germline V gene. CDR3 in amino acids: CASSYRGKATDTQYF. Here the CDR3 DNA reads TGTGCCAGCAGTTACCGAGGAAAAGCCACAGATACGCAGTATTTT.

The table lists this clonotype with a few counts. Mismatch with germline at one junction end may stem from a read error. The chain links TRBV4-1 to TRBJ2-7; a possible D gene is TRBD2 (5 bases). This CDR3 comprises 14 residues. Looked up from germline, CDR1 is MGHRA and CDR2 is YSYEKL. CDR3 bases: TGCGCCAGCAGCCAAACGGGGAGTTCCTTCGAGCAGTACTTC. Translation gives CASSQTGSSFEQYF.

This clonotype was seen only a few times. The genes are TRBV7-9 and TRBJ1-1; D perhaps matches TRBD1 (5 bases). The CDR3 totals 15 residues. The germline V gene has CDR1 SEHNR and CDR2 FQNEAQ (reference sequence). Trimming shortened V by 5 bases and J by 4 bases, and 17 bases separated the two germline ends. The DNA of the CDR3 is TGTGCCAGCAGCCTGGCGCAGGGAAGGGGCACTGAAGCTTTCTTT. The encoded protein is CASSLAQGRGTEAFF.

This chain links TRBV29-1 with TRBJ2-3; 11 positions agree with TRBD2. This CDR3 region has 14 residues. Germline CDR1 is SQVTM and CDR2 is ANQGSEA. The ends lost 5 bases at V and 0 bases at J; junction bases unmatched: 1. CDR3 nucleotides: TGCAGCGTTCTAGCGGGAGGTAGCACAGATACGCAGTATTTT. It encodes CSVLAGGSTDTQYF.

The chain has TRBV28 and TRBJ2-7; TRBD2 might be the D (5 bases). Between the trimmed V and J ends, which lost 8 bases and 9 bases, there was a span of 20 bases. Germline CDR1 is MDHEN and CDR2 is SYDVKM. CDR3 size: 13 residues. The CDR3: CASGPRPRGWQYF. CDR3 bases: TGTGCCAGCGGTCCACGCCCACGGGGTTGGCAGTACTTC.

This clonotype has just a few counts. CDR3 in DNA: TGTGCCAGCAGCTTTTCCATCGCCTACGAGCAGTACTTC. This sequence encodes CASSFSIAYEQYF. This sequence joins TRBV7-9 and TRBJ2-7; no reliable D call. Trimming took off 3 bases at V and 2 bases at J, with 8 bases between the two ends. The CDR3 runs 13 residues. The germline CDR1 and CDR2 sequences are SEHNR and FQNEAQ (reference sequence).

Notes on this clonotype: One junction end does not reproduce the germline sequence, and a read error may be involved. The V and J genes are TRBV4-1 and TRBJ2-1; D remains unclear. The CDR3 is 15 amino acids. Germline loops: CDR1 MGHRA, CDR2 YSYEKL. As DNA, the CDR3 is TGCACCAGCAGCCAAGCCCCTGATAGTTACAATGAGCAGTTCTTC. Amino acids: CTSSQAPDSYNEQFF.

The CDR3 coding sequence is TGCGCCAGCAGTGAGTTCTTGGAAAACACCATATATTTT. It is translated as CASSEFLENTIYF. The chain links TRBV10-2 to TRBJ1-3, with no clear D. The CDR3 consists of 13 residues. V lost 1 base and J 6 bases, leaving 7 bases between the germline ends. The germline V gene has CDR1 WSHSY and CDR2 SAAADI.

The chain uses TRBV7-9 and TRBJ1-1; D ambiguous. V was pared by 3 bases and J by 6 bases, with 11 bases between. The CDR3 extends over 13 amino acids. CDR1 and CDR2 from the germline V gene are SEHNR and FQNEAQ (reference sequence). The CDR3 nucleotides are TGTGCCAGCAGCTTTGTTGAGATGTCTGAAGCTTTCTTT. The encoded protein is CASSFVEMSEAFF.

As regards this clonotype: A junction boundary mismatches the germline segment, possibly from a read error. CDR3 sequence reads: CASKASSGKHTNTGDLFF. In nucleotides, the CDR3 is TGTGCCAGCAAGGCCAGTAGCGGGAAACACACGAACACCGGGGACCTGTTTTTT. This sequence joins TRBV6-1 and TRBJ2-2; 8 nucleotides agree with TRBD2. CDR1 and CDR2 (germline): MNHNS, SASEGT. This CDR3 has 18 amino acids.

The genes are TRBV5-6 and TRBJ2-2; 8 nucleotides agree with TRBD1. CDR3 size: 15 residues. The junction had 11 bases not matched to a gene; V was cut back by 4 bases and J by 9 bases. From germline, CDR1 is SGHDT and CDR2 YYEEEE. DNA of the CDR3: TGTGCCAGCAGCCCGACAGGGGTAAATACCTGGGAGCTGTTTTTT. Translation gives CASSPTGVNTWELFF.

Concerning this clonotype itself: Its ends do not fully match the called genes, so a read error is possible. The chain carries TRBV2 and TRBJ1-3; 11 nucleotides agree with TRBD1. Germline loops: CDR1 SNHLY, CDR2 FYNNEI. CDR3 size: 16 residues. CDR3 sequence reads: CASAVGQGVSGNIIYF. The CDR3 bases are TGTGCCAGCGCCGTGGGACAGGGGGTCTCTGGAAACATCATATATTTT.

A few counts support this clonotype. The rearrangement uses TRBV9 and TRBJ1-1; possibly TRBD1 for D (6 bases). Germline V CDR1 and CDR2: SGDLS, YYNGEE. CDR3 length: 14 residues. V lost 3 bases to trimming and J lost 2 bases, with 11 bases between them. As DNA, the CDR3 is TGTGCCAGCAGCGCTCTCGGGGGCAACACTGAAGCTTTCTTT. Amino acids: CASSALGGNTEAFF.

Note on this clonotype: One junction end does not reproduce the germline sequence, and a read error may be involved. The V and J genes are TRBV28 and TRBJ2-5; TRBD1 might be the D (6 bases). The end of the DNA is better explained by TRBJ2-7, so the J call may be wrong. The V gene's germline CDR1 is MDHEN and CDR2 SYDVKM. The CDR3 is made up of 13 amino acids. The CDR3 here is CANSTPRGHEQYF. The CDR3 bases are TGTGCCAACAGTACCCCCAGGGGCCACGAGCAGTACTTC.